These T cell receptor beta chains were read from a single sample in a study of CD8 T cells in ankylosing spondylitis. TCRdb ran MiXCR on the 5' RACE reads and lists one entry per CDR3 protein. This sample has 80,000 to 100,000 distinct CDR3 sequences; 8.8% occur once, and the top ten carry 4.5% to 5.5%. The source material was blood, either unsorted or a sorted T cell fraction (not recorded which). Receptors originate from a male donor with ankylosing spondylitis or in good health (not recorded which). The CDR3 runs from the conserved cysteine through the conserved F or W.

v_call | cdr3_length | cdr3_aa
TRBV5-1 | 16 | CASSPLGQANTGELFF
TRBV20-1 | 14 | CSASDRVRGDTQYF
TRBV6-5 | 12 | CASSYSRREQFF
TRBV18 | 13 | CASSELGHTEAFF
TRBV12-3/TRBV12-4 | 11 | CASRAARELFF
TRBV4-2 | 16 | CASSHLSGERNTEAFF
TRBV7-3 | 15 | CASSLQSGTNGGQFF
TRBV7-6 | 16 | CASSATTSGGAEEQFF
TRBV28 | 8 | CASMGQYF
TRBV10-3 | 13 | CAISDRDPGEQFF
TRBV5-1 | 15 | CASSLGADTSYEQYF